The clone carrying this T cell receptor beta chain occurred many times. Its target is unknown. The source of the sample is a study of T-cell reconstitution after alpha-beta-depleted transplantation in children. Germline CDR1 SGDLS, CDR2 YYNGEE. This CDR3 has 13 amino acids. The V gene lost 0 bases and the J gene lost 4 bases, with 6 bases spanning the gap. Points from the study as a whole: There were some patients whose high TCRbeta diversity at day 60 came from surviving recipient T cells and thymic progenitors. Expanded graft clones, several hundred of them, were reportedly the source of alpha-beta T cells about two months after transplant. After one year, T-cell counts and TCRbeta diversity mostly came from new T cells.

TCRbeta library construction was performed incorporating unique molecular identifiers. TCRdb passed the PCR reads through MiXCR, listing each CDR3 protein once. In the table there are 200,000 or so distinct CDR3 sequences, 5% to 6.5% of which are singletons. The rearrangement uses TRBV9 and TRBJ2-3; the D is unclear. The sequence was obtained from a girl under three years old with combined immunodeficiency, due to receive a stem cell transplant. Sequencing used PBMCs, obtained before TCRalphabeta/CD19-depleted stem cell transplant. For the CDR3, the DNA is TGTGCCAGCAGCGTAGACGAGCCAGATACGCAGTATTTT. Protein product: CASSVDEPDTQYF. The whole variable domain, filled in from reference TRBV9 and TRBJ2-3, reads DSGVTQTPKHLITATGQRVTLRCSPRSGDLSVYWYQQSLDQGLQFLIQYYNGEERAKGNILERFSAQQFPDLHSELNLSSLELGDSALYFCASSVDEPDTQYFGPGTRLTVL.